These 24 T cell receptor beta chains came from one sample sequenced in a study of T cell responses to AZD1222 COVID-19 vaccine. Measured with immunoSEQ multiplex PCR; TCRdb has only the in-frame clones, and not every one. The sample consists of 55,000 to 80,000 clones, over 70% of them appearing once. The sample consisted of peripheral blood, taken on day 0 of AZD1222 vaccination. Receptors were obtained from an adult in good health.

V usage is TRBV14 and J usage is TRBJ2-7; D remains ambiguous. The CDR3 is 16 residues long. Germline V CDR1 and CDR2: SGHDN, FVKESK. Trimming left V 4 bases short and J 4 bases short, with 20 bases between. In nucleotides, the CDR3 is TGTGCCAGCAGCCCCTTTCGCGATACGCCCGGGTACGAGCAGTACTTC. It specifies CASSPFRDTPGYEQYF.

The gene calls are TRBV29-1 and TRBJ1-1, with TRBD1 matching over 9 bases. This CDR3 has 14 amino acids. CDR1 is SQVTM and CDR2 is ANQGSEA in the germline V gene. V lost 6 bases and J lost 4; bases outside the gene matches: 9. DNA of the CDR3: TGCAGCGTGGGAACAGGGGGCGTGGGCACTGAAGCTTTCTTT. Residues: CSVGTGGVGTEAFF.

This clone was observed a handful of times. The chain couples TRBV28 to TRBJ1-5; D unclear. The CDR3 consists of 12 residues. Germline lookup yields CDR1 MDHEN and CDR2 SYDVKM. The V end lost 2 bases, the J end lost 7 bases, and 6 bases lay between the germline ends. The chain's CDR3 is CASSLVAQPQHF. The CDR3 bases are TGTGCCAGCAGTTTAGTTGCCCAGCCCCAGCATTTT.

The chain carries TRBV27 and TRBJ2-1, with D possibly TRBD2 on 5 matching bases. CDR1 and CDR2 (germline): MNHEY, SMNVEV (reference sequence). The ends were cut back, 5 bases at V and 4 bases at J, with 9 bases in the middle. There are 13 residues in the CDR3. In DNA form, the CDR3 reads TGTGCCAGCAGTCCTCGGGGATACAATGAGCAGTTCTTC. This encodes CASSPRGYNEQFF.

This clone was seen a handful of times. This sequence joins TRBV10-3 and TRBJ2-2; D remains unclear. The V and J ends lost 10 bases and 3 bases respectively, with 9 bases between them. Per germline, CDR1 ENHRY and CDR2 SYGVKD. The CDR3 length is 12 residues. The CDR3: CATVSYTGELFF. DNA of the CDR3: TGTGCCACCGTCTCTTACACCGGGGAGCTGTTTTTT.

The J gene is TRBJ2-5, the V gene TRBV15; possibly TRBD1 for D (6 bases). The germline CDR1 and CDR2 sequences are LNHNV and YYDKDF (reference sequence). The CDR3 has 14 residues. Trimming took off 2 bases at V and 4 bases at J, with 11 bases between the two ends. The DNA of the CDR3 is TGTGCCACCAGCAGACAGGGGCAAGGAGAGACCCAGTACTTC. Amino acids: CATSRQGQGETQYF.

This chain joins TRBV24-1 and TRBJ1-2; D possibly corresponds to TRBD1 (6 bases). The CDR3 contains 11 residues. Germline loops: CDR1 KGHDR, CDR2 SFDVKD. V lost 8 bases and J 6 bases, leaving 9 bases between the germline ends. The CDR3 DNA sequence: TGTGCCACCAACGGGGGCGATGGCTACACCTTC. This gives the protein CATNGGDGYTF.

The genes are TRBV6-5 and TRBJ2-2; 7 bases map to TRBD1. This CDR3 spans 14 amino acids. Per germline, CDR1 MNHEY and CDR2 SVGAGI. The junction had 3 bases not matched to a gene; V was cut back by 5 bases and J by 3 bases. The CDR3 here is CASSLGGYTGELFF. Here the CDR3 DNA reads TGTGCCAGCAGTCTAGGGGGCTACACCGGGGAGCTGTTTTTT.

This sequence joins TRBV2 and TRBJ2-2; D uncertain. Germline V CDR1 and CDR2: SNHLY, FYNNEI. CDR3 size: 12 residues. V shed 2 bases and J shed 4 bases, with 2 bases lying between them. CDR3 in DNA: TGTGCCAGCAGTGAACTCACCGGGGAGCTGTTTTTT. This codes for CASSELTGELFF.

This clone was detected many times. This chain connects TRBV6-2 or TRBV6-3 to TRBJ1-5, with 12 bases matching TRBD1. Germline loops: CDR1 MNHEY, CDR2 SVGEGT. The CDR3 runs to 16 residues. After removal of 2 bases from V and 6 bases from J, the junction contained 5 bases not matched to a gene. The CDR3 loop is CASSYRDRGRRQPQHF. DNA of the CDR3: TGTGCCAGCAGTTACCGGGACAGGGGGCGTCGTCAGCCCCAGCATTTT.

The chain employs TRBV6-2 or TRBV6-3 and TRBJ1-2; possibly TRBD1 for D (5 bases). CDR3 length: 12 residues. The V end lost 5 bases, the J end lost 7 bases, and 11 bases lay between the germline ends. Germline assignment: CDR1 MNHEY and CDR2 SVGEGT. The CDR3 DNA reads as TGTGCCAGCAGTCTGACAGTGAGTGGCTACACCTTC. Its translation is CASSLTVSGYTF.

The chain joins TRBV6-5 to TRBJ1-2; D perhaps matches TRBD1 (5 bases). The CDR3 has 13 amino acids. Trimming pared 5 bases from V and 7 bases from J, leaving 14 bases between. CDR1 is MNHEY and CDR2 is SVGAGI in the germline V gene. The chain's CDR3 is CASSIKGLGGYTF. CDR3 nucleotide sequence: TGTGCCAGCAGTATAAAGGGGTTGGGTGGCTACACCTTC.

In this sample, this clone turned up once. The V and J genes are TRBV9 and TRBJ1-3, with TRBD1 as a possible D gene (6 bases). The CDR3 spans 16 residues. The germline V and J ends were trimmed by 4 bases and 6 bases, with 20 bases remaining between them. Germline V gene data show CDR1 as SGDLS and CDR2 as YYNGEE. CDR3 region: CASSHPEGGSENTIYF. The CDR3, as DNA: TGTGCCAGCAGCCACCCGGAGGGGGGGTCGGAAAACACCATATATTTT.

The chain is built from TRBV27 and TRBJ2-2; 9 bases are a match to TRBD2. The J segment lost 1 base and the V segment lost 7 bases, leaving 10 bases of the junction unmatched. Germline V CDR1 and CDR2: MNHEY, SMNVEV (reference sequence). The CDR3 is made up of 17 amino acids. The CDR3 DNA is TGTGCCAGCACCCTGGGCCCAGCGGGGGGGAACACCGGGGAGCTGTTTTTT. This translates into CASTLGPAGGNTGELFF.

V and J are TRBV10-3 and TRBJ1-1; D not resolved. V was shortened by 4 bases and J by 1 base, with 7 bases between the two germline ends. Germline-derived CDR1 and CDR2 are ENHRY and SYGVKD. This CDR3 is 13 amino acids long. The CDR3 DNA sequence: TGTGCCATCAGTGGGGAACAGAACACTGAAGCTTTCTTT. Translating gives CAISGEQNTEAFF.

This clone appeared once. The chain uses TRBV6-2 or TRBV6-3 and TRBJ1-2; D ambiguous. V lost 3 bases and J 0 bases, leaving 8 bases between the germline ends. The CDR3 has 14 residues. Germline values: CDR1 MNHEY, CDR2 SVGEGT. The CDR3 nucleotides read TGTGCCAGCAGTTATGGAAGGCCTAACTATGGCTACACCTTC. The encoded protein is CASSYGRPNYGYTF.

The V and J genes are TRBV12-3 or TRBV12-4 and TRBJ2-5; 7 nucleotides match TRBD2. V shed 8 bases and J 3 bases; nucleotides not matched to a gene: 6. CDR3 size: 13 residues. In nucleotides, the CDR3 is TGTGCCAGCGAGTTAGCGGGTGAAGAGACCCAGTACTTC. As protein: CASELAGEETQYF.

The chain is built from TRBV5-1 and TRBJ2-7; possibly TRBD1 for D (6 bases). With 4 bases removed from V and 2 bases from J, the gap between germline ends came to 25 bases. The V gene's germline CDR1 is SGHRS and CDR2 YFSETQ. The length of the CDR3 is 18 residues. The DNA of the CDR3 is TGCGCCAGCAGCCCAGGACAGAGCGACGCCACTATAACCTACGAGCAGTACTTC. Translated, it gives CASSPGQSDATITYEQYF.

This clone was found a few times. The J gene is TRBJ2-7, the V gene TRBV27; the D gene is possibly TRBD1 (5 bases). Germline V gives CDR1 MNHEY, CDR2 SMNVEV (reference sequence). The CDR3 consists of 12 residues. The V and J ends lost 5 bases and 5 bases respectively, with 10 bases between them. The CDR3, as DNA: TGTGCCAGCAGTGGCAGGGTCGACGAGCAGTACTTC. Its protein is CASSGRVDEQYF.

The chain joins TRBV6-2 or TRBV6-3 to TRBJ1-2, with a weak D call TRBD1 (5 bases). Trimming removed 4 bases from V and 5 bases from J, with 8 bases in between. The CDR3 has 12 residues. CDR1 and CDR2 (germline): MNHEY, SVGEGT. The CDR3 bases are TGTGCCAGCAGTTCGGGACCTTATGGCTACACCTTC. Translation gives CASSSGPYGYTF.

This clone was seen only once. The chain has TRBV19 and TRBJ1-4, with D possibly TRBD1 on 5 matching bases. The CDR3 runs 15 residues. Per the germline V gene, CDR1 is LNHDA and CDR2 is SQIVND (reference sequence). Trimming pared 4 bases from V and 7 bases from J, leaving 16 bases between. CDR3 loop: CASSTLQGGGEKLFF. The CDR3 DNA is TGTGCCAGTAGTACACTTCAGGGAGGAGGTGAAAAACTGTTTTTT.

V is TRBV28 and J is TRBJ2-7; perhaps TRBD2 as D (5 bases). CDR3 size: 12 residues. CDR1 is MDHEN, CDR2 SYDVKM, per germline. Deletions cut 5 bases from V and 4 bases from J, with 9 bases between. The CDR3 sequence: CASSRGPYEQYF. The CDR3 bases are TGTGCCAGCAGTCGCGGGCCTTACGAGCAGTACTTC.

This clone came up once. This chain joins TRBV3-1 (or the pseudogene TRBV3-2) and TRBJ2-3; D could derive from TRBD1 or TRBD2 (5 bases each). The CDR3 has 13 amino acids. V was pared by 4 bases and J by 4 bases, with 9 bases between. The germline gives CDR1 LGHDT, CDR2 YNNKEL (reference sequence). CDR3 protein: CASSPLGADTQYF. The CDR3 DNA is TGTGCCAGCAGCCCGCTGGGGGCAGATACGCAGTATTTT.

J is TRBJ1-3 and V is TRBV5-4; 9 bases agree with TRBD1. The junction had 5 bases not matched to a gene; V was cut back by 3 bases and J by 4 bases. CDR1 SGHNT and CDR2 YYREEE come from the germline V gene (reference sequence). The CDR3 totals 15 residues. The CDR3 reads CASSSTGGVGNTIYF. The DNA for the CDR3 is TGTGCCAGCAGCTCGACAGGGGGTGTCGGAAACACCATATATTTT.